The rows below give T cell receptor beta chains drawn from one sample of a study of T cells in Graves' hyperthyroidism and ophthalmopathy. TCRdb recomputed calls from the multiplex PCR reads with MiXCR, one row per CDR3 protein. This table has about 520,000 distinct CDR3 sequences, about 24% appearing once. The sequenced sample consisted of blood. The source of these receptors is a woman in her twenties or thirties with Graves' ophthalmopathy. CDR3s include the opening cysteine and the closing phenylalanine or tryptophan. D genes are given only for firm matches. The size entry is marked missing in some rows and otherwise reads once, few, many or a size class.

D gene: .; J gene: TRBJ1-2; clone size: .; V gene: TRBV28; CDR3 protein: CASSYSSGLVGGYTF; CDR3 DNA: TGTGCCAGCAGTTACTCGAGCGGGCTCGTTGGTGGCTACACCTTC
D gene: .; J gene: TRBJ1-2; clone size: .; V gene: TRBV29-1; CDR3 protein: CSVDSGYYGYTF; CDR3 DNA: TGCAGCGTTGACTCAGGGTACTATGGCTACACCTTC
D gene: .; J gene: TRBJ2-5; clone size: many; V gene: TRBV7-3; CDR3 protein: CASSLIPKETQYF; CDR3 DNA: TGTGCCAGCAGCTTAATTCCCAAAGAGACCCAGTACTTC
D gene: TRBD1; J gene: TRBJ1-1; clone size: .; V gene: TRBV19; CDR3 protein: CASSARTGSEAFF; CDR3 DNA: TGTGCCAGTAGTGCCCGGACAGGGAGTGAAGCTTTCTTT
D gene: .; J gene: TRBJ1-1; clone size: many; V gene: TRBV2; CDR3 protein: CASGRQALTEAFF; CDR3 DNA: TGTGCCAGCGGTCGACAGGCGCTCACTGAAGCTTTCTTT
D gene: TRBD1; J gene: TRBJ2-6; clone size: many; V gene: TRBV28; CDR3 protein: CASSLPGGGANVLTF; CDR3 DNA: TGTGCCAGCAGTTTGCCAGGGGGTGGGGCCAACGTCCTGACTTTC
D gene: TRBD1; J gene: TRBJ2-7; clone size: many; V gene: TRBV7-9; CDR3 protein: CASSLVMRTGEMNEQYF; CDR3 DNA: TGTGCCAGCAGCTTAGTCATGCGGACAGGGGAGATGAACGAGCAGTACTTC
D gene: TRBD1; J gene: TRBJ1-1; clone size: .; V gene: TRBV12-3/TRBV12-4; CDR3 protein: CASIPDRGLTEAFF; CDR3 DNA: TGTGCCAGCATTCCCGACAGGGGGCTGACTGAAGCTTTCTTT
D gene: .; J gene: TRBJ2-5; clone size: many; V gene: TRBV7-2; CDR3 protein: CASRSEGGLFETQYF; CDR3 DNA: TGTGCCAGCCGATCCGAGGGGGGGCTGTTCGAGACCCAGTACTTC
D gene: .; J gene: TRBJ1-2; clone size: many; V gene: TRBV6-1; CDR3 protein: CASTRSRGGRNYGYTF; CDR3 DNA: TGTGCCAGCACCCGGAGTCGGGGGGGCAGGAACTATGGCTACACCTTC
D gene: TRBD1; J gene: TRBJ1-5; clone size: .; V gene: TRBV19; CDR3 protein: CASSMRDRGYNQPQHF; CDR3 DNA: TGTGCCAGTAGTATGAGGGACAGGGGGTACAATCAGCCCCAGCATTTT
D gene: .; J gene: TRBJ2-2; clone size: many; V gene: TRBV12-3/TRBV12-4; CDR3 protein: CASGRRNTGELFF; CDR3 DNA: TGTGCCAGCGGCAGGAGGAACACCGGGGAGCTGTTTTTT
D gene: TRBD1; J gene: TRBJ1-1; clone size: few; V gene: TRBV5-1; CDR3 protein: CASSLGPGTGMNTEAFF; CDR3 DNA: TGCGCCAGCAGCCTAGGTCCCGGGACAGGGATGAACACTGAAGCTTTCTTT
D gene: TRBD1; J gene: TRBJ2-2; clone size: many; V gene: TRBV12-3/TRBV12-4; CDR3 protein: CASSRSGGRSGTGELFF; CDR3 DNA: TGTGCCAGCAGTCGTTCAGGGGGCAGATCGGGAACCGGGGAGCTGTTTTTT
D gene: .; J gene: TRBJ1-5; clone size: many; V gene: TRBV2; CDR3 protein: CASSVYSQPQHF; CDR3 DNA: TGTGCCAGCAGTGTGTATAGTCAGCCCCAGCATTTT
D gene: TRBD2; J gene: TRBJ2-7; clone size: many; V gene: TRBV20-1; CDR3 protein: CSAVGTSGSPEEQCF; CDR3 DNA: TGCAGTGCGGTAGGGACTAGCGGGTCCCCGGAGGAGCAGTGCTTC
D gene: .; J gene: TRBJ1-1; clone size: .; V gene: TRBV18; CDR3 protein: CASSPPGYTNTEAFF; CDR3 DNA: TGTGCCAGCTCACCACCTGGGTATACGAACACTGAAGCTTTCTTT
D gene: .; J gene: TRBJ2-7; clone size: .; V gene: TRBV9; CDR3 protein: CASSVGQASEQYF; CDR3 DNA: TGTGCCAGCAGCGTAGGTCAGGCCAGCGAGCAGTACTTC
D gene: TRBD1; J gene: TRBJ1-5; clone size: many; V gene: TRBV20-1; CDR3 protein: CSARAVGQDQPQHF; CDR3 DNA: TGCAGTGCGAGGGCGGTGGGACAGGATCAGCCCCAGCATTTT
D gene: TRBD1; J gene: TRBJ1-5; clone size: many; V gene: TRBV7-2; CDR3 protein: CASSLGQGAGQPQHF; CDR3 DNA: TGTGCCAGCAGCCTAGGACAGGGGGCTGGGCAGCCCCAGCATTTT
D gene: .; J gene: TRBJ2-4; clone size: .; V gene: TRBV5-6; CDR3 protein: CASSLSDLRAKNIKYF; CDR3 DNA: TGTGCCAGCAGCCTTTCGGACCTGAGAGCCAAAAACATTAAGTACTTC
D gene: TRBD1; J gene: TRBJ1-2; clone size: .; V gene: TRBV11-2; CDR3 protein: CASSLNRGLLLANYGYTF; CDR3 DNA: TGTGCCAGCAGCTTGAACAGGGGGCTGTTGTTAGCTAACTATGGCTACACCTTC
D gene: TRBD1; J gene: TRBJ2-7; clone size: many; V gene: TRBV28; CDR3 protein: CASSLPQNSGTGESYEQYF; CDR3 DNA: TGTGCCAGCAGTTTACCCCAAAATTCGGGGACAGGGGAAAGCTACGAGCAGTACTTC
D gene: .; J gene: TRBJ2-5; clone size: many; V gene: TRBV6-1; CDR3 protein: CASSDGYQETQYF; CDR3 DNA: TGTGCCAGCAGTGACGGGTACCAAGAGACCCAGTACTTC
D gene: .; J gene: TRBJ2-7; clone size: .; V gene: TRBV7-2; CDR3 protein: CASSFSSGLRGEQYF; CDR3 DNA: TGTGCCAGCAGCTTCTCATCGGGTCTCCGGGGGGAGCAGTACTTC
D gene: .; J gene: TRBJ1-2; clone size: .; V gene: TRBV28; CDR3 protein: CASSFGRKGGYTF; CDR3 DNA: TGTGCCAGCAGTTTCGGGCGTAAGGGGGGCTACACCTTC
D gene: .; J gene: TRBJ1-2; clone size: many; V gene: TRBV6-1; CDR3 protein: CASRDPGRRLRGYTF; CDR3 DNA: TGTGCCAGCAGGGACCCGGGACGGCGGCTAAGGGGCTACACCTTC
D gene: .; J gene: TRBJ1-1; clone size: few; V gene: TRBV11-2; CDR3 protein: CASSSDLRSPRDTEAFF; CDR3 DNA: TGTGCCAGCAGCTCGGATCTTAGGTCCCCCAGGGACACTGAAGCTTTCTTT
D gene: .; J gene: TRBJ1-2; clone size: .; V gene: TRBV6-1; CDR3 protein: CASTDSRYGYTF; CDR3 DNA: TGTGCCAGCACGGACAGCCGATATGGCTACACCTTC
D gene: .; J gene: TRBJ1-1; clone size: many; V gene: TRBV6-1; CDR3 protein: CASSEAKITLEAFF; CDR3 DNA: TGTGCCAGCAGTGAAGCAAAGATAACCCTTGAAGCTTTCTTT
D gene: .; J gene: TRBJ2-7; clone size: many; V gene: TRBV6-5; CDR3 protein: CASSYNRGGEQYF; CDR3 DNA: TGTGCCAGCAGTTACAACAGGGGAGGTGAGCAGTACTTC
D gene: .; J gene: TRBJ1-1; clone size: many; V gene: TRBV7-2; CDR3 protein: CASSLERRAHPEAFF; CDR3 DNA: TGTGCCAGCAGCTTAGAAAGAAGAGCTCACCCTGAAGCTTTCTTT
D gene: .; J gene: TRBJ2-7; clone size: many; V gene: TRBV7-6; CDR3 protein: CASSLHAGYEQYF; CDR3 DNA: TGTGCCAGCAGCTTACACGCGGGATACGAGCAGTACTTC
D gene: .; J gene: TRBJ1-2; clone size: .; V gene: TRBV6-5; CDR3 protein: CASSYSRIDGYTF; CDR3 DNA: TGTGCCAGCAGTTACTCCAGGATCGATGGCTACACCTTC
D gene: TRBD1; J gene: TRBJ1-5; clone size: many; V gene: TRBV28; CDR3 protein: CASSLWGQGDQPQHF; CDR3 DNA: TGTGCCAGCAGTTTATGGGGACAGGGGGATCAGCCCCAGCATTTT
D gene: .; J gene: TRBJ1-1; clone size: many; V gene: TRBV2; CDR3 protein: CASSAPRKPGTEAFF; CDR3 DNA: TGTGCCAGCAGTGCCCCCCGGAAACCGGGCACTGAAGCTTTCTTT
D gene: .; J gene: TRBJ1-1; clone size: many; V gene: TRBV12-3/TRBV12-4; CDR3 protein: CASSLKRTRSGTLNTEAFF; CDR3 DNA: TGTGCCAGCAGTTTAAAACGTACCCGGTCCGGGACACTGAACACTGAAGCTTTCTTT
D gene: .; J gene: TRBJ1-2; clone size: many; V gene: TRBV7-2; CDR3 protein: CASSSRVTDYGYTF; CDR3 DNA: TGTGCCAGCAGCTCTAGGGTCACGGACTATGGCTACACCTTC
D gene: .; J gene: TRBJ1-1; clone size: few; V gene: TRBV18; CDR3 protein: CASSPSTPGANTEAFF; CDR3 DNA: TGTGCCAGCTCACCAAGTACTCCAGGGGCGAACACTGAAGCTTTCTTT
D gene: .; J gene: TRBJ1-5; clone size: many; V gene: TRBV19; CDR3 protein: CATSAFEGGQPQHF; CDR3 DNA: TGTGCCACCTCCGCCTTTGAGGGGGGTCAGCCCCAGCATTTT
D gene: TRBD1; J gene: TRBJ1-2; clone size: .; V gene: TRBV28; CDR3 protein: CASRTQGAGGYTF; CDR3 DNA: TGTGCCAGCAGGACCCAGGGGGCGGGAGGCTACACCTTC
D gene: TRBD2; J gene: TRBJ2-5; clone size: many; V gene: TRBV11-2; CDR3 protein: CASSLENGGAGETQYF; CDR3 DNA: TGTGCCAGCAGCTTAGAGAACGGGGGGGCGGGCGAGACCCAGTACTTC
D gene: .; J gene: TRBJ2-5; clone size: few; V gene: TRBV12-3/TRBV12-4; CDR3 protein: CASSSGRRETQYF; CDR3 DNA: TGTGCCAGCTCCAGCGGACGGAGAGAGACCCAGTACTTC
D gene: TRBD1; J gene: TRBJ2-7; clone size: many; V gene: TRBV7-9; CDR3 protein: CASSLGDRVDEQYF; CDR3 DNA: TGTGCCAGCAGCTTGGGGGACAGGGTCGACGAGCAGTACTTC
D gene: TRBD2; J gene: TRBJ2-7; clone size: many; V gene: TRBV6-5; CDR3 protein: CASSYSNAGAYEQYF; CDR3 DNA: TGTGCCAGCAGTTACTCGAACGCGGGGGCCTACGAGCAGTACTTC
D gene: .; J gene: TRBJ2-7; clone size: .; V gene: TRBV5-1; CDR3 protein: CASGPQTGTYEQYF; CDR3 DNA: TGCGCCAGCGGGCCACAGACAGGTACCTACGAGCAGTACTTC
D gene: TRBD1; J gene: TRBJ1-5; clone size: many; V gene: TRBV12-3/TRBV12-4; CDR3 protein: CASTIQGGNQPQHF; CDR3 DNA: TGTGCCAGCACCATACAGGGGGGCAATCAGCCCCAGCATTTT
D gene: .; J gene: TRBJ1-5; clone size: many; V gene: TRBV10-3; CDR3 protein: CAISEAHGGAGQPQHF; CDR3 DNA: TGTGCCATCAGTGAGGCCCACGGGGGCGCGGGTCAGCCCCAGCATTTT
D gene: .; J gene: TRBJ1-1; clone size: .; V gene: TRBV5-6; CDR3 protein: CASSLGVSYSEAFF; CDR3 DNA: TGTGCCAGCAGCTTGGGGGTCTCATATTCTGAAGCTTTCTTT
D gene: .; J gene: TRBJ1-2; clone size: .; V gene: TRBV7-9; CDR3 protein: CASSPRIEGRAGYTF; CDR3 DNA: TGTGCCAGCAGCCCCCGAATAGAGGGAAGGGCTGGCTACACCTTC
D gene: .; J gene: TRBJ1-2; clone size: .; V gene: TRBV6-1; CDR3 protein: CATKYTENYGYTF; CDR3 DNA: TGTGCCACTAAATATACAGAGAACTATGGCTACACCTTC
D gene: .; J gene: TRBJ1-2; clone size: many; V gene: TRBV29-1; CDR3 protein: CSVGSNYGYTF; CDR3 DNA: TGCAGCGTTGGCAGCAACTATGGCTACACCTTC
D gene: .; J gene: TRBJ2-7; clone size: many; V gene: TRBV13; CDR3 protein: CASSSRTGVYPLEQYF; CDR3 DNA: TGTGCCAGCAGCTCCCGAACGGGGGTGTACCCTCTCGAGCAGTACTTC